The next 8 T cell receptor beta chains were all read from a single sample in a study of T cell changes during pregnancy in multiple sclerosis. TCRdb's copy holds only in-frame clones and misses some; the assay was immunoSEQ multiplex PCR. Of tens of thousands of clones listed, about 93% were seen once; the top ten hold over 0.55%. The specimen was CD4+ T cells from peripheral blood mononuclear cells, collected in the third trimester of pregnancy. The receptors were sampled from a female donor with multiple sclerosis, enrolled in a pregnancy study.

The CDR3 coding sequence is TGTGCCAGCAGCTGGACAGGGGATGGCTACACCTTC. It codes for CASSWTGDGYTF. The rearrangement links TRBV6-1 to TRBJ1-2; TRBD1 aligns across 9 bases. This CDR3 region has 12 residues. CDR1 MNHNS and CDR2 SASEGT come from the germline V gene. Losses at the gene ends were 6 bases for V and 6 bases for J; bases not matched to a gene: 2.

The chain has TRBV5-4 and TRBJ1-2; the match to TRBD1 covers 9 bases. J was trimmed by 7 bases and V by 3 bases; bases with no gene match: 10. The V gene's germline CDR1 is SGHNT and CDR2 YYREEE (reference sequence). The CDR3 has 15 residues. The CDR3 sequence is CASSYIQGAVAGYTF. CDR3 nucleotide sequence: TGTGCCAGCAGCTATATACAGGGGGCGGTAGCTGGCTACACCTTC.

The V call is TRBV5-4, the J call TRBJ2-4, with D unresolved. The length of the CDR3 is 14 residues. Germline values: CDR1 SGHNT, CDR2 YYREEE (reference sequence). V was pared by 4 bases and J by 6 bases, with 14 bases between. CDR3 DNA: TGTGCCAGCAGCGCATCCGTTGGTAGAAACATTCAGTACTTC. Its protein product is CASSASVGRNIQYF.

This clone was seen a single time. The chain carries TRBV14 and TRBJ1-2; D is uncertain. Trimming removed 4 bases from V and 7 bases from J, with 13 bases in between. This CDR3 has 13 residues. Looked up from germline, CDR1 is SGHDN and CDR2 is FVKESK. CDR3 region: CASSPKVGGGYTF. CDR3 coding DNA: TGTGCCAGCAGCCCCAAGGTGGGAGGTGGCTACACCTTC.

The chain combines TRBV5-1 with TRBJ2-5; TRBD1 matches at 7 bases. Trimming took 7 bases from V and 1 from J; bases not matched to a gene: 7. CDR3 length equals 14 residues. From germline, CDR1 is SGHRS and CDR2 YFSETQ. The CDR3 here is CASSLGQVQETQYF. Written as DNA, the CDR3 is TGCGCCAGCTCACTCGGACAGGTCCAAGAGACCCAGTACTTC.

This clone was seen just once. The V call is TRBV27, the J call TRBJ2-7; tentatively, D is TRBD1 (6 bases). The V gene's germline CDR1 is MNHEY and CDR2 SMNVEV (reference sequence). CDR3 length equals 15 residues. The V and J ends lost 3 bases and 2 bases respectively, with 14 bases between them. The CDR3 sequence is CASSFSQGWAYEQYF. The DNA for the CDR3 is TGTGCCAGCAGTTTCTCTCAGGGGTGGGCCTACGAGCAGTACTTC.

The V and J genes are TRBV4-3 and TRBJ2-1; TRBD2 matches at 11 bases. Germline lookup yields CDR1 LGHNA and CDR2 YSLEER. This CDR3 is built from 17 residues. V dropped 1 base and J dropped 5; count of bases not matched to a gene: 7. The CDR3 coding sequence is TGCGCCAGCAGCCAAGGGGTAGCGGGGGGGCGGGACAATGAGCAGTTCTTC. Translated, it gives CASSQGVAGGRDNEQFF.

This clone was picked up a small number of times. The chain uses TRBV27 and TRBJ1-1, with D maybe TRBD1 (6 bases). The length of the CDR3 is 14 residues. In germline, CDR1 is MNHEY, CDR2 SMNVEV (reference sequence). V was cut by 7 bases and J by 8 bases, with 20 bases left in between. The DNA for the CDR3 is TGTGCCAGCACCCAGAGGGACACCGGTTCGGAAGCTTTCTTT. Translation gives CASTQRDTGSEAFF.